This T cell receptor beta chain is from a study of beta chain features in type 1 diabetes. Findings of the study overall: PCR, the amplification step, might favor shorter templates, equally in patients and controls. Within each of all four CD4+ subsets, Type 1 diabetes patients had TCRB CDR3s that were moderately but significantly shorter. cDNA-based reads could over-represent cells with high TCR expression.

Naive, central memory, regulatory and stem cell-like memory cells within the CD4+ compartment were sorted using CD45RO/CCR7/CD25/CD127/CD95/CD27. The isolated RNA, all of it, was reverse transcribed, so expressed TCRB transcripts were what got sequenced. Repertoires were generated with immunoSEQ multiplex PCR, while TCRdb's copy carries only in-frame clones and drops some. In the table there are roughly 290,000 clones, 15% of which are singletons. This clone has just a few counts. Its antigen is unidentified. This TCR derives from a man aged 18 to 30 with type 1 diabetes. The sequencing sample was made of naive CD4+ T cells from blood.

DNA for the CDR3: TGTGCCTCCCACCGGGACAGCCTTGTCTATGGCTACACCTTC. The encoded protein is CASHRDSLVYGYTF. The rearrangement uses TRBV2 and TRBJ1-2, with 7 bases that match TRBD1. Trimming cost V 11 bases and J 4 bases; bases outside gene matches: 13. Germline values: CDR1 SNHLY, CDR2 FYNNEI. The CDR3 length is 14 residues.